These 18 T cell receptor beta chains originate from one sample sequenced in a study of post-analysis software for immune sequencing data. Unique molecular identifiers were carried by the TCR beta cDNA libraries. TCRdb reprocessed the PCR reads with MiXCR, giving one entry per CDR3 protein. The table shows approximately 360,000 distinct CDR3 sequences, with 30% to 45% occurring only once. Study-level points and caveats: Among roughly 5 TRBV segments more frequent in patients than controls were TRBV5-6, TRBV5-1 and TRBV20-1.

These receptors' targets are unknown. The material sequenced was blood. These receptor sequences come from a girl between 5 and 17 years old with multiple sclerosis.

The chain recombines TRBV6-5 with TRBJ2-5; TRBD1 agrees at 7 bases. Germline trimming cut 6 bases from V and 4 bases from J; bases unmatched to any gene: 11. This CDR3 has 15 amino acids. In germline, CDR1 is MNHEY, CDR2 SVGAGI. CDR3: CASSRHRDRRETQYF. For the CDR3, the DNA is TGTGCCAGCAGCCGACACCGGGACAGACGAGAGACCCAGTACTTC.

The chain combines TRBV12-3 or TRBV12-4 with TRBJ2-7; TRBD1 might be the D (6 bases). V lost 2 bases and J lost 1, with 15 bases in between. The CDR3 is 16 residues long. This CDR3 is CASSLYRAPGSYEQYF. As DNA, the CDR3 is TGTGCCAGCAGTTTATACAGGGCCCCGGGGTCCTACGAGCAGTACTTC.

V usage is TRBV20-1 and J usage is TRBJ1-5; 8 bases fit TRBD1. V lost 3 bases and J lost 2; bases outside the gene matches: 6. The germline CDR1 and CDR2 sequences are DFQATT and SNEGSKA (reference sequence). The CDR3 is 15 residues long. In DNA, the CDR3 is TGCAGTGCTAGCCAGGGGGCAGGGGGCAATCAGCCCCAGCATTTT. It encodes CSASQGAGGNQPQHF.

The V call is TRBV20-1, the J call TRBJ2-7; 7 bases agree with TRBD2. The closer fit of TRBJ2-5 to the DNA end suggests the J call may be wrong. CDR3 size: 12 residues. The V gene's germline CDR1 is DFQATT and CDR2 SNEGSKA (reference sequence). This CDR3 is CSARLAEETQYF. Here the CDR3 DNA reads TGCAGTGCTAGACTAGCGGAAGAGACCCAGTACTTC.

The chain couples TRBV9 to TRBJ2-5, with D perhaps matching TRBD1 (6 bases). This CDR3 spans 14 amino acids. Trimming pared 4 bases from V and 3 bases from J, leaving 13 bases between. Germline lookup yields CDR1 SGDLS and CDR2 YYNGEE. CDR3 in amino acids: CASSPPDREETQYF. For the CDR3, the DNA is TGTGCCAGCAGCCCCCCGGACAGAGAAGAGACCCAGTACTTC.

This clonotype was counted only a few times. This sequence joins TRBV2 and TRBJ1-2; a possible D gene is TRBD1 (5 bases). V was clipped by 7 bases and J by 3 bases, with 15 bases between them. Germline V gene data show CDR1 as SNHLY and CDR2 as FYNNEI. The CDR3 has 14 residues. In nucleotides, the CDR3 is TGTGCCAGCACTAATACCAGGGAATACTATGGCTACACCTTC. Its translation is CASTNTREYYGYTF.

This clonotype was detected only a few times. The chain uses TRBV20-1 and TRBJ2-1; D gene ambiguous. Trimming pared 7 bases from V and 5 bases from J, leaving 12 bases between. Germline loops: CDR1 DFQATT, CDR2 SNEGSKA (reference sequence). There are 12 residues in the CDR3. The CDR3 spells CSVPPKNNEQFF. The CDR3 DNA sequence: TGCAGTGTTCCCCCCAAAAACAATGAGCAGTTCTTC.

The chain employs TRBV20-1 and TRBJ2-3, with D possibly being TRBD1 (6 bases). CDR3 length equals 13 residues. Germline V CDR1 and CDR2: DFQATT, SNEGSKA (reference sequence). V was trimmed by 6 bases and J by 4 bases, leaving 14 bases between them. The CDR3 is CSASTGGADTQYF. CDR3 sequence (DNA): TGCAGTGCGTCGACTGGGGGCGCAGATACGCAGTATTTT.

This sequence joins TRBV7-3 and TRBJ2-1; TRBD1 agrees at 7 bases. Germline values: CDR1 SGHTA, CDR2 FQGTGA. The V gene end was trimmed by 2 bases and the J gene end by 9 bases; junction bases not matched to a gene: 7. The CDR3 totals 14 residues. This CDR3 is CASSLLEGAAEQFF. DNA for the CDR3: TGTGCCAGCAGCTTACTTGAGGGGGCCGCTGAGCAGTTCTTC.

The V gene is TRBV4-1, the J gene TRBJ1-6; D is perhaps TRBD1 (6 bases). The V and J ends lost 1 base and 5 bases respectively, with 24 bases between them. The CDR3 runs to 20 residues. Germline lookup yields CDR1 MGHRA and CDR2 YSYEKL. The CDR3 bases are TGCGCCAGCAGCCAAGTCCCCCGAATACGGGGGGCGATTAATAATTCACCCCTCCACTTT. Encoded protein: CASSQVPRIRGAINNSPLHF.

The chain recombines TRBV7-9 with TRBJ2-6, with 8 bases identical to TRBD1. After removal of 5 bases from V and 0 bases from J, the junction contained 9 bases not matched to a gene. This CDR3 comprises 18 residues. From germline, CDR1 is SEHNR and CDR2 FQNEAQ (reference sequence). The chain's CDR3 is CASSAGTGRYSGANVLTF. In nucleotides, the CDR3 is TGTGCCAGCAGCGCGGGGACAGGCCGTTACTCTGGGGCCAACGTCCTGACTTTC.

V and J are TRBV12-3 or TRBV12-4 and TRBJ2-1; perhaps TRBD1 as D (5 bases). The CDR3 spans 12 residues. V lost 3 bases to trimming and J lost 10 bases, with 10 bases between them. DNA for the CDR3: TGTGCCAGCAGTTTCAGGGTAGGGGAGCAGTTCTTC. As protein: CASSFRVGEQFF.

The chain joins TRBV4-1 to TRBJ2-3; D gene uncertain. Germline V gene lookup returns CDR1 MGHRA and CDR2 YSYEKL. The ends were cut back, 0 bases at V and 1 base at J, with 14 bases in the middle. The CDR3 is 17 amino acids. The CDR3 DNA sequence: TGCGCCAGCAGCCAAGATGGTGGACGTTGGGGCACAGATACGCAGTATTTT. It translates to CASSQDGGRWGTDTQYF.

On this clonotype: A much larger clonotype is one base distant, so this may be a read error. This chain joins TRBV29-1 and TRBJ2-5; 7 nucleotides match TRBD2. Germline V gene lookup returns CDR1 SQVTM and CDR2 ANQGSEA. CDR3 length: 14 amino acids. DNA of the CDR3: TGCAGCGCCCTAGTCATGGGAGGGGAAGAGATCCAGTACTTC. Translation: CSALVMGGEEIQYF.

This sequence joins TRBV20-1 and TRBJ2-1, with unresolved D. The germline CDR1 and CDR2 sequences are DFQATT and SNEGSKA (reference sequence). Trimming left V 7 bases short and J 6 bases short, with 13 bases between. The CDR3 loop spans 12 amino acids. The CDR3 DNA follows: TGCAGTGTCTACGATTTCTCCAATGAGCAGTTCTTC. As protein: CSVYDFSNEQFF.

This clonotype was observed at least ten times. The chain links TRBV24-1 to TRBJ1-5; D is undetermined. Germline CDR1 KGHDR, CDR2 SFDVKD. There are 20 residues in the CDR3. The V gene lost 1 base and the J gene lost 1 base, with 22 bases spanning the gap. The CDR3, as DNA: TGTGCCACCAGTGATTTTGGGAGACTTCGGCGAATATGGAGCAATCAGCCCCAGCATTTT. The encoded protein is CATSDFGRLRRIWSNQPQHF.

The CDR3 spells CASSLGTGGVEAFF. CDR3 in DNA: TGTGCCAGCAGTTTGGGGACAGGGGGCGTTGAAGCTTTCTTT. The V and J genes are TRBV12-3 or TRBV12-4 and TRBJ1-1, with TRBD1 matching 12 bases. The ends lost 3 bases at V and 7 bases at J; junction bases unmatched: 3. The CDR3 extends over 14 amino acids.

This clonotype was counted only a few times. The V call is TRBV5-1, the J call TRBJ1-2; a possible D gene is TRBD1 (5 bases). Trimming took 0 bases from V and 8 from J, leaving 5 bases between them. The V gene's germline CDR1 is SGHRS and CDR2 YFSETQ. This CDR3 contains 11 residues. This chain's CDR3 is CASSLDRGYTF. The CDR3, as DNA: TGCGCCAGCAGCTTGGACAGGGGCTACACCTTC.